The 30 T cell receptor beta chains below were found in one sample sequenced in a study of blood T cell repertoires in COVID-19. Profiling relied on immunoSEQ multiplex PCR, and the TCRdb table lists in-frame clones only, not all of them. Of 130,000 to 150,000 clones listed, over 80% are singletons. The specimen was peripheral blood. All receptors come from a man aged 50-59 years who had recovered from COVID-19.

This rearrangement joins TRBV19 to TRBJ1-5; D might be TRBD1 (5 bases). Per the germline V gene, CDR1 is LNHDA and CDR2 is SQIVND (reference sequence). The CDR3 extends over 16 amino acids. Trimming took 5 bases from V and 4 from J, leaving 18 bases between them. CDR3 sequence reads: CASSGPFGTDNQPQHF. The CDR3 DNA is TGTGCCAGTAGTGGACCGTTCGGGACTGATAATCAGCCCCAGCATTTT.

The chain couples TRBV29-1 to TRBJ1-2; maybe TRBD1 (5 bases). Between the trimmed V and J ends, which lost 7 bases and 5 bases, there was a span of 14 bases. CDR3 size: 12 residues. The V gene's germline CDR1 is SQVTM and CDR2 ANQGSEA. The CDR3 spells CSASGFGYGYTF. The CDR3 DNA sequence: TGCAGCGCTTCAGGGTTCGGGTATGGCTACACCTTC.

V gene TRBV11-2 combines with J gene TRBJ1-6; 8 positions agree with TRBD1. This CDR3 is built from 16 residues. Germline V gives CDR1 SGHAT, CDR2 FQNNGV. V lost 4 bases to trimming and J lost 7 bases; unmatched junction nucleotides: 9. As DNA, the CDR3 is TGTGCCAGCAGCTACCCGACAGGGGCGGGGAATTCACCCCTCCACTTT. Translating gives CASSYPTGAGNSPLHF.

The chain employs TRBV5-1 and TRBJ2-7; perhaps TRBD1 as D (6 bases). CDR3 length: 16 residues. V was pared by 4 bases and J by 5 bases, with 22 bases between. CDR1 is SGHRS, CDR2 YFSETQ, per germline. CDR3 bases: TGCGCCAGCAGCCCGGGTGCAGGGGTTCTTTCCCACGAGCAGTACTTC. This codes for CASSPGAGVLSHEQYF.

The V gene is TRBV6-6, the J gene TRBJ1-2; 7 bases map to TRBD1. J lost 4 bases, V lost 2 bases, and 10 bases had no gene match. This CDR3 has 16 residues. Germline V gene lookup returns CDR1 MNHNY and CDR2 SVGAGI (reference sequence). The CDR3, as DNA: TGTGCCAGCAGTTACGAGGGGACAGATCCTATCTATGGCTACACCTTC. Its translation: CASSYEGTDPIYGYTF.

This chain uses TRBV4-1 with TRBJ2-7; TRBD1 agrees at 10 bases. V was pared by 6 bases and J by 2 bases, with 4 bases of the junction left unmatched. This CDR3 is built from 14 residues. Germline lookup yields CDR1 MGHRA and CDR2 YSYEKL. The DNA for the CDR3 is TGCGCCAGCAGACCGACAGGGGGCCCCTACGAGCAGTACTTC. It yields the protein CASRPTGGPYEQYF.

The chain recombines TRBV5-4 with TRBJ2-4; 12 nucleotides align to TRBD1. V lost 1 base to trimming and J lost 5 bases; unmatched junction nucleotides: 10. CDR3 length: 18 residues. The germline gives CDR1 SGHNT, CDR2 YYREEE (reference sequence). The chain's CDR3 is CASSLRLGTGGYQNIQYF. CDR3 nucleotides: TGTGCCAGCAGCTTGAGGTTGGGGACAGGGGGCTACCAAAACATTCAGTACTTC.

J is TRBJ1-4 and V is TRBV18; D remains unclear. V lost 3 bases to trimming and J lost 3 bases, with 11 bases between them. CDR1 is KGHSH and CDR2 is LQKENI in the germline V gene. The CDR3 has 15 residues. The CDR3 DNA reads as TGTGCCAGCTCACCGGAAAACGGAGCTAATGAAAAACTGTTTTTT. This codes for CASSPENGANEKLFF. The whole variable domain, filled in from reference TRBV18 and TRBJ1-4, reads NAGVMQNPRHLVRRRGQEARLRCSPMKGHSHVYWYRQLPEEGLKFMVYLQKENIIDESGMPKERFSAEFPKEGPSILRIQQVVRGDSAAYFCASSPENGANEKLFFGSGTQLSVL.

This clone has only a few counts. The V call is TRBV29-1, the J call TRBJ1-2, with D possibly being TRBD1 (5 bases). This CDR3 spans 14 amino acids. CDR1 is SQVTM, CDR2 ANQGSEA, per germline. Trimming shortened V by 4 bases and J by 5 bases, and 17 bases separated the two germline ends. CDR3 sequence reads: CSVGTGTPLYGYTF. For the CDR3, the DNA is TGCAGCGTTGGCACAGGCACCCCACTGTATGGCTACACCTTC.

This clone was observed once. The gene calls are TRBV7-9 and TRBJ2-5; tentatively, D is TRBD1 (5 bases). The length of the CDR3 is 11 residues. Per the germline V gene, CDR1 is SEHNR and CDR2 is FQNEAQ (reference sequence). Trimming left V 8 bases short and J 5 bases short, with 9 bases between. The CDR3 coding sequence is TGTGCCAGCGTAAGGGGTGAGACCCAGTACTTC. It translates to CASVRGETQYF.

This rearrangement joins TRBV25-1 to TRBJ1-1; D is unresolved. Germline-derived CDR1 and CDR2 are MGHDK and SYGVNS. V was cut by 2 bases and J by 4 bases, with 8 bases left in between. CDR3 length equals 13 residues. The CDR3 here is CASSERVATEAFF. The CDR3 DNA is TGTGCCAGCAGTGAACGGGTTGCCACTGAAGCTTTCTTT.

The V and J genes are TRBV30 and TRBJ2-5, with TRBD2 matching 7 bases. V shed 0 bases and J 0 bases; nucleotides not matched to a gene: 7. The CDR3 is made up of 16 amino acids. Looked up from germline, CDR1 is GTSNPN and CDR2 is SVGIG (reference sequence). CDR3 DNA sequence: TGTGCCTGGAGTGTAGGTTTTAGCGGGTACCAAGAGACCCAGTACTTC. Its translation: CAWSVGFSGYQETQYF.

The chain is built from TRBV7-2 and TRBJ2-1; TRBD1 aligns across 7 bases. CDR1 is SGHTA, CDR2 FQGNSA, per germline. With 1 base clipped from V and 5 bases from J, the junction kept 5 bases outside the gene matches. The CDR3 length is 15 residues. The CDR3, as DNA: TGTGCCAGCAGCTTAGACAGGGGATCCCACAATGAGCAGTTCTTC. This encodes CASSLDRGSHNEQFF.

This chain links TRBV7-2 with TRBJ2-3; maybe TRBD1 (6 bases). Germline CDR1 and CDR2: SGHTA and FQGNSA. CDR3 size: 16 residues. V was clipped by 5 bases and J by 2 bases, with 17 bases between them. The CDR3 nucleotides read TGTGCCAGCAGCCCTGCCAGGACAGCCATCACAGATACGCAGTATTTT. Its protein product is CASSPARTAITDTQYF.

The chain joins TRBV5-1 to TRBJ1-3, with D possibly matching TRBD1 (6 bases). This CDR3 has 15 residues. The germline V and J ends were trimmed by 4 bases and 0 bases, with 11 bases remaining between them. Germline V gene sequence: CDR1 SGHRS, CDR2 YFSETQ. The CDR3 nucleotides are TGCGCCAGCAGCCCAGACAGGCGCTCTGGAAACACCATATATTTT. Protein product: CASSPDRRSGNTIYF.

The chain couples TRBV12-2 to TRBJ2-4; the table names TRBD2, a call not compared with the DNA. TRBV12-2 is labeled a pseudogene. This CDR3 comprises 15 residues. CDR3 protein: CASRAKRIAKNIQYF. The CDR3 DNA sequence: TGTGCAAGTCGCGCGAAGAGAATAGCCAAAAACATTCAGTACTTC.

This clone was recorded a few times. The chain has TRBV5-5 and TRBJ2-7; possibly TRBD2 for D (5 bases). Trimming shortened V by 4 bases and J by 2 bases, and 10 bases separated the two germline ends. The CDR3 has 13 amino acids. From germline, CDR1 is SGHKS and CDR2 YYEKEE (reference sequence). The CDR3 sequence: CASSKTGTYEQYF. CDR3 nucleotide sequence: TGTGCCAGCAGCAAAACGGGGACCTACGAGCAGTACTTC. Full variable domain (missing parts from reference TRBV5-5 and TRBJ2-7): DAGVTQSPTHLIKTRGQQVTLRCSPISGHKSVSWYQQVLGQGPQFIFQYYEKEERGRGNFPDRFSARQFPNYSSELNVNALLLGDSALYLCASSKTGTYEQYFGPGTRLTVT.

V and J are TRBV6-5 and TRBJ1-1; D is undetermined. V lost 3 bases, J lost 0 bases, and 11 bases lay in between. Per the germline V gene, CDR1 is MNHEY and CDR2 is SVGAGI. The CDR3 covers 15 residues. CDR3 DNA: TGTGCCAGCAGTTATAGTCGAGTTTTGAACACTGAAGCTTTCTTT. Protein product: CASSYSRVLNTEAFF.

CDR3 sequence reads: CASSFVAGEQYF. CDR3 nucleotide sequence: TGTGCCAGCAGTTTTGTGGCGGGAGAGCAGTACTTC. The gene calls are TRBV27 and TRBJ2-7, with D tentatively TRBD2 (6 bases). V lost 3 bases to trimming and J lost 7 bases, with 10 bases between them. The CDR3 consists of 12 residues. Germline loops: CDR1 MNHEY, CDR2 SMNVEV (reference sequence).

This chain connects TRBV10-3 to TRBJ1-2; tentatively, D is TRBD1 (6 bases). Trimming took 3 bases from V and 2 from J, leaving 7 bases between them. Germline V gives CDR1 ENHRY, CDR2 SYGVKD. The CDR3 length is 13 residues. DNA of the CDR3: TGTGCCATCAGTGAACAGGGAAACTATGGCTACACCTTC. Translated, it gives CAISEQGNYGYTF.

This chain links TRBV11-2 with TRBJ2-3, with TRBD2 matching 11 bases. Germline V gene data show CDR1 as SGHAT and CDR2 as FQNNGV. With V trimmed by 5 bases and J by 1 base, 2 bases remained unmatched. The CDR3 runs to 15 residues. In DNA, the CDR3 is TGTGCCAGCAGCGCGACTAGCGGGGGCACAGATACGCAGTATTTT. It is translated as CASSATSGGTDTQYF.

The J gene is TRBJ2-2, the V gene TRBV29-1; the match to TRBD1 covers 7 bases. The CDR3 length is 13 residues. V lost 6 bases to trimming and J lost 0 bases; unmatched junction nucleotides: 1. Germline CDR1 SQVTM, CDR2 ANQGSEA. Here the CDR3 reads CSVQGANTGELFF. DNA for the CDR3: TGCAGCGTCCAGGGGGCGAACACCGGGGAGCTGTTTTTT.

The chain uses TRBV6-2 or TRBV6-3 and TRBJ1-2; D is uncertain. CDR1 and CDR2 (germline): MNHEY, SVGEGT. The ends were cut back, 2 bases at V and 5 bases at J, with 9 bases in the middle. There are 13 residues in the CDR3. CDR3 sequence (DNA): TGTGCCAGCAGTTACAAAGTTGCGTATGGCTACACCTTC. Its protein is CASSYKVAYGYTF.

The CDR3 bases are TGTGCCAGCAGCGTCACTAGCGGGGGCCACACCGGGGAGCTGTTTTTT. It codes for CASSVTSGGHTGELFF. The rearrangement joins TRBV9 to TRBJ2-2; 11 bases align to TRBD2. The J segment lost 3 bases and the V segment lost 2 bases, leaving 3 bases of the junction unmatched. CDR1 SGDLS and CDR2 YYNGEE come from the germline V gene. The length of the CDR3 is 16 residues.

The chain employs TRBV5-1 and TRBJ1-2; weak D call: TRBD1 (6 bases). V was trimmed by 0 bases and J by 8 bases, leaving 17 bases between them. Germline V CDR1 and CDR2: SGHRS, YFSETQ. The CDR3 extends over 15 amino acids. CDR3 protein: CASSLGPGTTWGYTF. CDR3 bases: TGCGCCAGCAGCTTGGGTCCAGGGACAACTTGGGGCTACACCTTC.

The table lists this clone with a few counts. The chain employs TRBV29-1 and TRBJ1-1; D not resolved. The CDR3 loop spans 11 amino acids. Germline CDR1 SQVTM, CDR2 ANQGSEA. The germline V and J ends were trimmed by 7 bases and 6 bases, with 12 bases remaining between them. CDR3 loop: CSARRGPEAFF. CDR3 in DNA: TGCAGCGCCCGCCGGGGTCCTGAAGCTTTCTTT.

This clone was recorded once. V usage is TRBV6-5 and J usage is TRBJ1-1; TRBD1 matches at 11 bases. V lost 8 bases, J lost 3 bases, and 5 bases stayed unmatched. Germline V gives CDR1 MNHEY, CDR2 SVGAGI. The CDR3 extends over 14 amino acids. CDR3 sequence reads: CASPGTGGYTEAFF. The CDR3 bases are TGTGCCAGCCCCGGGACAGGGGGGTACACTGAAGCTTTCTTT.

The chain links TRBV5-4 to TRBJ2-1; 7 positions match TRBD1. V shed 3 bases, J shed 7 bases, and the junction held 4 bases outside the gene matches. CDR3 length: 13 amino acids. Germline V CDR1 and CDR2: SGHNT, YYREEE (reference sequence). The CDR3 loop is CASSSGQMNEQFF. CDR3 in DNA: TGTGCCAGCAGCTCGGGACAGATGAATGAGCAGTTCTTC.

V is TRBV5-1 and J is TRBJ2-3; 8 nucleotides agree with TRBD2. The CDR3 length is 17 residues. The ends lost 1 base at V and 2 bases at J; junction bases unmatched: 9. CDR1 and CDR2 from the germline V gene are SGHRS and YFSETQ. CDR3 sequence reads: CASSLYSSGAYTDTQYF. The CDR3 DNA follows: TGCGCCAGCAGCTTGTATAGTAGCGGGGCTTACACAGATACGCAGTATTTT.

The gene calls are TRBV5-6 and TRBJ1-1; tentatively, D is TRBD1 (6 bases). Trimming cost V 0 bases and J 6 bases, with 12 bases left between them. This CDR3 is built from 14 residues. Germline CDR1 reads SGHDT; CDR2 reads YYEEEE. The CDR3 nucleotides are TGTGCCAGCAGCTTGGTGGGCAGGGGTTCTGAAGCTTTCTTT. Protein sequence: CASSLVGRGSEAFF. The full variable domain, rest sourced from reference TRBV5-6 and TRBJ1-1, is DAGVTQSPTHLIKTRGQQVTLRCSPKSGHDTVSWYQQALGQGPQFIFQYYEEEERQRGNFPDRFSGHQFPNYSSELNVNALLLGDSALYLCASSLVGRGSEAFFGQGTRLTVV.